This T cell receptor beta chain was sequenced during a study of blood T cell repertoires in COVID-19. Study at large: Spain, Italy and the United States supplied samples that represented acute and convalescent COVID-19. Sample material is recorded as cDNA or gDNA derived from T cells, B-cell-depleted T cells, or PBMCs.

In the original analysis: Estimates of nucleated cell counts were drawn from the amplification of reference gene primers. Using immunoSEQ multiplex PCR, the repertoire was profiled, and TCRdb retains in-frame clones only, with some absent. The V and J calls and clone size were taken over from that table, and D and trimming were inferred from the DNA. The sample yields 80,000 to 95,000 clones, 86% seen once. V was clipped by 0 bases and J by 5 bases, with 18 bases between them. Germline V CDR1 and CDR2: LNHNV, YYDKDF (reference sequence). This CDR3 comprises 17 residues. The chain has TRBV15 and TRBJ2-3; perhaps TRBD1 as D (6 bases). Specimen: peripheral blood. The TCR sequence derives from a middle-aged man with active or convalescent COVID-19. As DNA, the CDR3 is TGTGCCACCAGCAGAGATGGAGGCAGGGGAAGCGGAGATACGCAGTATTTT. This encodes CATSRDGGRGSGDTQYF.